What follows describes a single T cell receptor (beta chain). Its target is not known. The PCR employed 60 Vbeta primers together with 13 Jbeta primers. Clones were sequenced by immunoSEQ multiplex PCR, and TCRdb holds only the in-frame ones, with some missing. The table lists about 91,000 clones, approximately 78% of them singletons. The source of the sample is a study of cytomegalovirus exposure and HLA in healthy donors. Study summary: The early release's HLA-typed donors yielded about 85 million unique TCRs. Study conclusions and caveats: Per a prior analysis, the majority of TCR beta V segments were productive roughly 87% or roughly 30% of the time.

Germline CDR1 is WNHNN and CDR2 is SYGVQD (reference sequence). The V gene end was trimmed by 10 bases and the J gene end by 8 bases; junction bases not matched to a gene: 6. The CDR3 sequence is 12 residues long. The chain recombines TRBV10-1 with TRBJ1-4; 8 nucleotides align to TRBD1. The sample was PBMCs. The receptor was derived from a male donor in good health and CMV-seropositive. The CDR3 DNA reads TGCGCCACTCCTGACAGGGGAGAAAAACTGTTTTTT. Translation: CATPDRGEKLFF.